These 6 T cell receptor beta chains came from one sample sequenced in a study of blood T cell repertoires in COVID-19. The repertoire was sequenced with immunoSEQ multiplex PCR; TCRdb's copy has only in-frame clones and lacks some. Counted here are roughly 110,000 clones, 85% occurring once; the ten biggest clones make up about 5.5%. Sequenced sample: peripheral blood. The origin of the receptors is a woman aged 55-70 years with COVID-19, enrolled during active disease.

The V gene is TRBV27, the J gene TRBJ1-2; maybe TRBD1 (5 bases). CDR1 is MNHEY and CDR2 is SMNVEV in the germline V gene (reference sequence). The CDR3 has 14 amino acids. V shed 0 bases and J shed 4 bases, with 9 bases lying between them. CDR3 protein: CASSLSGTSYGYTF. The DNA of the CDR3 is TGTGCCAGCAGTTTATCAGGGACTTCCTATGGCTACACCTTC.

The chain has TRBV2 and TRBJ1-1, with 11 bases that match TRBD1. With 6 bases clipped from V and 4 bases from J, the junction kept 10 bases outside the gene matches. Germline-derived CDR1 and CDR2 are SNHLY and FYNNEI. The CDR3 extends over 16 amino acids. CDR3: CASSGQGASSFTEAFF. The DNA of the CDR3 is TGTGCCAGCAGCGGACAGGGGGCATCGAGTTTCACTGAAGCTTTCTTT.

The chain combines TRBV6-4 with TRBJ1-4; no clear D gene. The CDR3 spans 12 residues. Trimming stripped 4 bases from V and 4 bases from J, with 4 bases between. Per germline, CDR1 MRHNA and CDR2 SNTAGT. The CDR3 loop is CASSALNEKLFF. CDR3 coding DNA: TGTGCCAGCAGTGCTCTTAATGAAAAACTGTTTTTT.

The CDR3 here is CASSGETGAYEQYF. The CDR3 coding sequence is TGCGCCAGCAGTGGAGAAACAGGGGCCTACGAGCAGTACTTC. V and J are TRBV10-1 and TRBJ2-7; 7 bases map to TRBD1. Germline V gene sequence: CDR1 WNHNN, CDR2 SYGVQD (reference sequence). This CDR3 region has 14 residues. V shed 4 bases and J 2 bases; nucleotides not matched to a gene: 5.

The rearrangement joins TRBV4-1 to TRBJ2-3; 8 bases fit TRBD2. The V gene's germline CDR1 is MGHRA and CDR2 YSYEKL. V lost 1 base and J lost 2; bases outside the gene matches: 5. CDR3 size: 16 residues. The CDR3 here is CASSQGETSVTDTQYF. DNA for the CDR3: TGCGCCAGCAGCCAAGGGGAGACTAGCGTCACAGATACGCAGTATTTT.

CDR3 sequence: CASSLMSGGEDTQYF. As DNA, the CDR3 is TGTGCCAGCAGCCTCATGTCGGGGGGCGAAGATACGCAGTATTTT. V gene TRBV7-9 combines with J gene TRBJ2-3; weak D call: TRBD2 (7 bases). Germline V gene lookup returns CDR1 SEHNR and CDR2 FQNEAQ (reference sequence). This CDR3 spans 15 amino acids. Trimming removed 5 bases at V and 5 bases at J, with 17 bases between.